The present T cell receptor beta chain was sequenced within a study of human T cells and chemical hapten exposure. Study results and limitations: Among expanded TCRs, significantly more large CDR3 similarity clusters formed than among controls. TCRs exceeding a frequency of 1 in 1000 stayed unchanged under DPC sensitization.

Unique molecular identifiers were affixed to discrete cDNA molecules within the library. TCRdb independently ran MiXCR on the RACE reads; one entry per CDR3 protein. The data hold some 97,000 distinct CDR3 sequences, with roughly a quarter observed a single time. Details on this clonotype: The antigen is unknown.

Time point meaning: patch test 3, about 24 weeks after DPC sensitization. Treatment reported: therapeutic diphenylcyclopropenone sensitization with weekly scalp DPC. Only after blood had been drawn was each patch test applied. V was trimmed by 4 bases and J by 8 bases, leaving 11 bases between them. CDR1 LGHNA and CDR2 YNFKEQ come from the germline V gene. The CDR3 has 12 amino acids. Sample: whole blood, taken in connection with sensitization to the hapten diphenylcyclopropenone (DPC). The TCR originated in a man aged 35 to 55 with alopecia areata. Some clones in this sample may be carry-over from other donors' samples. This rearrangement joins TRBV4-2 to TRBJ1-1; possibly TRBD1 for D (5 bases). CDR3: CASSPRREEAFF. The CDR3 DNA reads as TGTGCCAGCAGCCCCCGCAGGGAGGAAGCTTTCTTT.